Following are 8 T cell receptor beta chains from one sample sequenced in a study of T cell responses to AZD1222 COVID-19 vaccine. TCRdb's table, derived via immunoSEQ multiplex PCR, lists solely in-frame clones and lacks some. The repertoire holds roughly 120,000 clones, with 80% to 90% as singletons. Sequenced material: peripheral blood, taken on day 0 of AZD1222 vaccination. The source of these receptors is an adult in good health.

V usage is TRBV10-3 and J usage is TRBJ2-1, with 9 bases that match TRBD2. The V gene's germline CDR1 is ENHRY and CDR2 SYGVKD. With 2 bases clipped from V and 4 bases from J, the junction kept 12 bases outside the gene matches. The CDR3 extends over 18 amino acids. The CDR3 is CAISENGPAGGQYNEQFF. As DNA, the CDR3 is TGTGCCATCAGTGAGAACGGACCAGCGGGGGGTCAGTACAATGAGCAGTTCTTC.

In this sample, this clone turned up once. The CDR3 spells CASSAGARDGGNTIYF. The CDR3 region has the DNA TGTGCCAGCAGCGCTGGAGCAAGGGACGGAGGAAACACCATATATTTT. The J gene is TRBJ1-3, the V gene TRBV9; the D gene is possibly TRBD1 (5 bases). CDR1 is SGDLS, CDR2 YYNGEE, per germline. CDR3 length equals 16 residues. V shed 3 bases and J shed 4 bases, with 17 bases lying between them.

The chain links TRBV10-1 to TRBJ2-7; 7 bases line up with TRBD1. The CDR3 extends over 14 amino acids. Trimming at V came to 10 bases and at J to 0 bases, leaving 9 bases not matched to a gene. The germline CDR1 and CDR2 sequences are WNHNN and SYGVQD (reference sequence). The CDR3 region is CANDPGQRSYEQYF. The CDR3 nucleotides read TGCGCCAACGACCCGGGACAGCGCTCCTACGAGCAGTACTTC.

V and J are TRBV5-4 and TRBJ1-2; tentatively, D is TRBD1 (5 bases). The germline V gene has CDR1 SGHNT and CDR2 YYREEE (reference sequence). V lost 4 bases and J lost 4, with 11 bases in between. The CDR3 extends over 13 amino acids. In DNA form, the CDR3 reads TGTGCCAGCAGCCCTGTAGGGACCTATGGCTACACCTTC. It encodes CASSPVGTYGYTF.

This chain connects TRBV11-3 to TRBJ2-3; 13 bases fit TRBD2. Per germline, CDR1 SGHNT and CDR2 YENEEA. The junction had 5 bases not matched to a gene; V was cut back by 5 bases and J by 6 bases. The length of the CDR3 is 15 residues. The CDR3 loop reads CASSPWTSGSDTQYF. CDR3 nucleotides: TGTGCCAGCAGCCCTTGGACTAGCGGGAGCGATACGCAGTATTTT. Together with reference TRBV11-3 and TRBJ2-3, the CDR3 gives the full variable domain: EAGVVQSPRYKIIEKKQPVAFWCNPISGHNTLYWYLQNLGQGPELLIRYENEEAVDDSQLPKDRFSAERLKGVDSTLKIQPAELGDSAVYLCASSPWTSGSDTQYFGPGTRLTVL.

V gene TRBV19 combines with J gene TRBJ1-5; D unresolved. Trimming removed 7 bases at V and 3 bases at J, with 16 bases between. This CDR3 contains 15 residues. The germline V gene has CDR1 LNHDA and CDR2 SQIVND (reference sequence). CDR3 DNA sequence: TGTGCCAGTACCTCCCGCGACAAAGACAATCAGCCCCAGCATTTT. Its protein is CASTSRDKDNQPQHF.

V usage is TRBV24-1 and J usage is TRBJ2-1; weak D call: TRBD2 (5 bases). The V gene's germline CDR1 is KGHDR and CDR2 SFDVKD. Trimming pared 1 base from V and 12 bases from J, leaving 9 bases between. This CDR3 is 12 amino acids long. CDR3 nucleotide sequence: TGTGCCACCAGTGATTTTGCAGAGGGGCAGTTCTTC. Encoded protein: CATSDFAEGQFF.

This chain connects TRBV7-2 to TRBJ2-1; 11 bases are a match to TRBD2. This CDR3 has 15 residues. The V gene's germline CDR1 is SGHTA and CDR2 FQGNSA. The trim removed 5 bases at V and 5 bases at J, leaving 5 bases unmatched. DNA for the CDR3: TGTGCCAGCAGCCCCTATAGCGGGAGGGACAATGAGCAGTTCTTC. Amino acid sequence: CASSPYSGRDNEQFF.